Listed here are 21 T cell receptor beta chains from one sample, sequenced in a study of patients and donors after allogeneic stem cell transplantation. MiXCR, run by TCRdb on the RT-PCR reads, gives a single entry per CDR3 protein. The sample lists approximately 150,000 distinct CDR3 sequences, 30% seen once, with roughly 3% in the top ten. The specimen sequenced was blood, either unsorted or a sorted T cell fraction (not recorded which). The receptors here all came from a human donor who was either an allogeneic HSCT recipient or a stem cell or donor lymphocyte infusion donor (not recorded which). It is not recorded whose cells these are; they may come from a transplant donor.

This clonotype has more than one count but fewer than ten. The chain uses TRBV5-1 and TRBJ2-7; no definite D call. This CDR3 comprises 12 residues. Trimming stripped 0 bases from V and 5 bases from J, with 6 bases between. Germline V lookup: CDR1 SGHRS, CDR2 YFSETQ. The CDR3 loop reads CASSLEDHEQYF. Here the CDR3 DNA reads TGCGCCAGCAGCTTGGAGGACCACGAGCAGTACTTC.

The V call is TRBV20-1, the J call TRBJ2-7, with no clear D. Between the trimmed V and J ends, which lost 3 bases and 3 bases, there was a span of 12 bases. The CDR3 is 13 amino acids. Germline lookup yields CDR1 DFQATT and CDR2 SNEGSKA (reference sequence). CDR3 sequence: CSASPRSGYEQYF. As DNA, the CDR3 is TGCAGTGCTAGCCCCCGGTCGGGCTACGAGCAGTACTTC.

The rearrangement joins TRBV7-9 to TRBJ1-2; TRBD1 agrees at 7 bases. Germline trimming cut 3 bases from V and 1 base from J; bases unmatched to any gene: 8. The CDR3 runs 16 residues. The V gene's germline CDR1 is SEHNR and CDR2 FQNEAQ (reference sequence). For the CDR3, the DNA is TGTGCCAGCAGCTTCCCCAGGACAGGTCATAACTATGGCTACACCTTC. Translation: CASSFPRTGHNYGYTF. Full variable domain (missing parts from reference TRBV7-9 and TRBJ1-2): DTGVSQNPRHKITKRGQNVTFRCDPISEHNRLYWYRQTLGQGPEFLTYFQNEAQLEKSRLLSDRFSAERPKGSFSTLEIQRTEQGDSAMYLCASSFPRTGHNYGYTFGSGTRLTVV.

The chain couples TRBV12-3 or TRBV12-4 to TRBJ2-7; unclear D gene. The V and J ends lost 3 bases and 3 bases respectively, with 15 bases between them. This CDR3 contains 15 residues. CDR3 protein: CASSLILAFDYEQYF. CDR3 nucleotides: TGTGCCAGCAGTTTGATACTGGCCTTTGACTACGAGCAGTACTTC.

This clonotype was found once. This rearrangement joins TRBV5-6 to TRBJ2-7; tentatively, D is TRBD2 (6 bases). With 4 bases removed from V and 3 bases from J, the gap between germline ends came to 17 bases. Germline assignment: CDR1 SGHDT and CDR2 YYEEEE. This CDR3 is 15 amino acids long. CDR3 sequence (DNA): TGTGCCAGCAGCCAACCCTGGACTAACTTCTACGAGCAGTACTTC. Protein product: CASSQPWTNFYEQYF.

The CDR3 sequence is CASSPGTASNQPQHF. The CDR3 bases are TGTGCCAGCTCACCTGGGACAGCAAGCAATCAGCCCCAGCATTTT. This chain joins TRBV18 and TRBJ1-5; 7 bases are shared with TRBD1. The ends lost 3 bases at V and 1 base at J; junction bases unmatched: 3. CDR1 is KGHSH and CDR2 is LQKENI in the germline V gene. CDR3 size: 15 residues.

Ten or more counts support this clonotype. The chain uses TRBV5-1 and TRBJ1-2; TRBD1 matches 7 bases. This CDR3 spans 16 amino acids. The trim removed 2 bases at V and 2 bases at J, leaving 9 bases unmatched. Germline V gives CDR1 SGHRS, CDR2 YFSETQ. For the CDR3, the DNA is TGCGCCAGCAGCTTTACGTCCGGGACAGTCAACTATGGCTACACCTTC. Encoded protein: CASSFTSGTVNYGYTF.

The chain uses TRBV6-2 or TRBV6-3 and TRBJ2-7, with 8 positions matching TRBD2. J lost 2 bases, V lost 7 bases, and 7 bases had no gene match. CDR3 length: 14 residues. Germline V gene data show CDR1 as MNHEY and CDR2 as SVGEGT. The CDR3 loop reads CASKNGRGAYEQYF. The CDR3 region has the DNA TGTGCCAGCAAGAACGGGAGGGGGGCCTACGAGCAGTACTTC.

The chain carries TRBV3-1 and TRBJ1-4; D not certain. The CDR3 contains 13 residues. With 3 bases removed from V and 5 bases from J, the gap between germline ends came to 7 bases. CDR1 LGHDT and CDR2 YNNKEL come from the germline V gene (reference sequence). CDR3 DNA: TGTGCCAGCAGCCATACAGAGAATGAAAAACTGTTTTTT. It specifies CASSHTENEKLFF. The variable domain in full, with the rest retrieved from reference TRBV3-1 and TRBJ1-4, is DTAVSQTPKYLVTQMGNDKSIKCEQNLGHDTMYWYKQDSKKFLKIMFSYNNKELIINETVPNRFSPKSPDKAHLNLHINSLELGDSAVYFCASSHTENEKLFFGSGTQLSVL.

The rearrangement uses TRBV6-2 or TRBV6-3 and TRBJ1-5; tentative D call: TRBD1 (6 bases). Germline CDR1 MNHEY, CDR2 SVGEGT. V lost 7 bases, J lost 9 bases, and 16 bases lay in between. The CDR3 is made up of 13 amino acids. CDR3 DNA: TGTGCCAGCACCCACGGGGGGGCTCTGCCCCAGCATTTT. Its protein is CASTHGGALPQHF.

Details on this clonotype: It may be a read error: a sequence one base away is much more abundant. Given the absence of the conserved phenylalanine or tryptophan at the CDR3 end, a read error is likely. This chain uses TRBV12-3 or TRBV12-4 with TRBJ2-7; D is tentatively TRBD1 or TRBD2 (6 bases each). The CDR3 consists of 12 residues. Trimming shortened V by 2 bases and J by 7 bases, and 9 bases separated the two germline ends. The CDR3 spells CASSLRGDEQYI. The CDR3 DNA follows: TGTGCCAGCAGTTTAAGGGGGGATGAGCAGTACATC.

This clonotype has only a few counts. The chain carries TRBV4-2 and TRBJ2-7; D call uncertain. Germline loops: CDR1 LGHNA, CDR2 YNFKEQ. V was cut by 4 bases and J by 0 bases, with 16 bases left in between. There are 16 residues in the CDR3. CDR3 residues: CASSPIATTSSYEQYF. The CDR3 nucleotides are TGTGCCAGCAGCCCCATTGCAACTACATCCTCCTACGAGCAGTACTTC.

The chain employs TRBV20-1 and TRBJ2-3; D not certain. The CDR3 has 15 amino acids. From germline, CDR1 is DFQATT and CDR2 SNEGSKA (reference sequence). V was cut by 4 bases and J by 2 bases, with 16 bases left in between. In DNA, the CDR3 is TGCAGTGCTAACCCGTGGCAGGAATTCACAGATACGCAGTATTTT. This encodes CSANPWQEFTDTQYF.

V is TRBV10-3 and J is TRBJ2-1; 10 positions match TRBD2. Germline CDR1 ENHRY, CDR2 SYGVKD. The CDR3 has 15 residues. V was pared by 5 bases and J by 3 bases, with 4 bases of the junction left unmatched. CDR3 region: CAISLAGEGYNEQFF. The CDR3 DNA follows: TGTGCCATCAGTCTAGCGGGAGAAGGCTACAATGAGCAGTTCTTC.

This chain connects TRBV12-3 or TRBV12-4 to TRBJ1-5, with D maybe TRBD1 (5 bases). The CDR3 covers 14 residues. The ends were cut back, 3 bases at V and 3 bases at J, with 9 bases in the middle. The CDR3 here is CASSLGQYNQPQHF. The CDR3 DNA sequence: TGTGCCAGCAGTTTGGGGCAGTACAATCAGCCCCAGCATTTT.

This clonotype was seen a few times. The chain recombines TRBV2 with TRBJ1-6, with D possibly matching TRBD1 (6 bases). The germline V gene has CDR1 SNHLY and CDR2 FYNNEI. V lost 5 bases, J lost 5 bases, and 10 bases lay in between. The CDR3 contains 14 residues. The CDR3 loop reads CASSTGNHNSPLHF. The CDR3 nucleotides read TGTGCCAGCAGTACAGGGAATCATAATTCACCCCTCCACTTT.

This clonotype is a singleton in its sample. The chain has TRBV5-1 and TRBJ2-3; D is ambiguous. From germline, CDR1 is SGHRS and CDR2 YFSETQ. Between the trimmed V and J ends, which lost 0 bases and 1 base, there was a span of 9 bases. The CDR3 is made up of 15 amino acids. The CDR3, as DNA: TGCGCCAGCAGCTTGGACACATTTGGCACAGATACGCAGTATTTT. Protein: CASSLDTFGTDTQYF.

This sequence joins TRBV27 and TRBJ2-5; 9 bases are shared with TRBD2. The CDR3 totals 14 residues. CDR1 is MNHEY and CDR2 is SMNVEV in the germline V gene (reference sequence). The J segment lost 5 bases and the V segment lost 2 bases, leaving 3 bases of the junction unmatched. The CDR3 is CASSLLAGSETQYF. The CDR3 DNA sequence: TGTGCCAGCAGTTTACTAGCGGGAAGCGAGACCCAGTACTTC.

This clonotype was recorded a few times. This sequence joins TRBV4-3 and TRBJ1-4; TRBD1 might be the D (6 bases). The V gene lost 0 bases and the J gene lost 8 bases, with 13 bases spanning the gap. The CDR3 covers 15 residues. The V gene's germline CDR1 is LGHNA and CDR2 YSLEER. CDR3 nucleotides: TGCGCCAGCAGCCAAGACGGGGGGCGAGAAGAAAAACTGTTTTTT. Translated: CASSQDGGREEKLFF.

The genes are TRBV3-1 and TRBJ2-3, with D perhaps TRBD2 (5 bases). Germline loops: CDR1 LGHDT, CDR2 YNNKEL (reference sequence). The CDR3 is 14 residues long. V dropped 4 bases and J dropped 6 bases, with 14 bases sitting between them. CDR3 region: CASSRRGIRDTQYF. The CDR3 DNA reads as TGTGCCAGCAGCCGACGAGGGATTAGGGATACGCAGTATTTT.

The CDR3 nucleotides read TGTGCCACTTGGACAGGGGGAGGAAACACCATATATTTT. Translating gives CATWTGGGNTIYF. This chain links TRBV10-3 with TRBJ1-3, with 10 bases lining up with TRBD1. J was trimmed by 4 bases and V by 10 bases; bases with no gene match: 4. Per the germline V gene, CDR1 is ENHRY and CDR2 is SYGVKD. CDR3 length: 13 residues.